This T cell receptor (beta chain) emerged from a study of shared clonotypes between healthy human individuals. Study background: There were three CD4 naive, three CD4 memory, two CD8 naive and one CD8 memory plates per donor.

As concerns this clone: Its antigen is unknown.

The authors ran the assay at deep level. The assay was immunoSEQ multiplex PCR, and TCRdb's table has in-frame clones only and misses some. The data contain 1.6 million or so clones, roughly 96% of them singletons. General study points: A reduction in generation probabilities was seen for non-shared clonotypes relative to those shared by all four donors. Some naive CD4 clonotypes, roughly 5%, turned up in common across a few donors.

From germline, CDR1 is MNHEY and CDR2 SMNVEV (reference sequence). Trimming at V came to 7 bases and at J to 2 bases, leaving 8 bases not matched to a gene. The CDR3 has 15 residues. This TCR came from a man aged 25 to 40 in good health. The chain links TRBV27 to TRBJ2-1; 7 nucleotides match TRBD1. The source material was naive CD4+ T cells sorted from blood. Subset: CD45RA+ positively selected. CDR3 DNA sequence: TGTGCCAGCATCAGGGGCCAGGGGGCCTACAATGAGCAGTTCTTC. Translation: CASIRGQGAYNEQFF.